The clone carrying this T cell receptor beta chain was seen only a few times. Its antigen is not identified. The CDR3 is 18 residues long. The V segment lost 1 base and the J segment 4 bases; nucleotides outside the gene matches: 9. The V gene's germline CDR1 is LNHNV and CDR2 YYDKDF (reference sequence). The TCRbeta library was prepared with unique molecular identifiers. TCRdb redid the calling of the PCR reads with MiXCR, one entry per CDR3 protein. In the table there are 500,000 to 650,000 distinct CDR3 sequences, over 10% of which are singletons. This sample is part of a study of T-cell reconstitution after alpha-beta-depleted transplantation in children. Study-level results: Where some patients showed high TCRbeta diversity at day 60, it came from recipient T cells and thymic progenitors that had survived. A year had passed since transplant, and T-cell counts and diversity by then came mostly from newly produced T cells. Alpha-beta T cells present about two months after transplant were reported to originate from several hundred expanded graft clones.

The sample here was PBMCs, mostly from graft donor cells, taken 360 days after TCRalphabeta/CD19-depleted stem cell transplant. This TCR was recovered from a male patient under 18 who had a stem cell transplant for acute myeloid leukemia, so the T cells may come from the graft donor. This chain links TRBV15 with TRBJ2-1, with 11 bases that match TRBD2. DNA of the CDR3: TGTGCCACCAGCAGAGCGGGCTTAAGACTAGCGGGATACAATGAGCAGTTCTTC. Encoded protein: CATSRAGLRLAGYNEQFF. The entire variable domain, with the rest obtained from reference TRBV15 and TRBJ2-1, is as follows: DAMVIQNPRYQVTQFGKPVTLSCSQTLNHNVMYWYQQKSSQAPKLLFHYYDKDFNNEADTPDNFQSRRPNTSFCFLDIRSPGLGDTAMYLCATSRAGLRLAGYNEQFFGPGTRLTVL.